The sequence of this TCR beta chain was determined in a study of blood T cell repertoires in COVID-19. This CDR3 region has 13 residues. Trimming stripped 6 bases from V and 4 bases from J, with 10 bases between. Participants' reported clinical history set cohort assignment. Only in-frame clones appear in the TCRdb table, and some are missing; sequencing was by immunoSEQ multiplex PCR. The sample holds roughly 430,000 clones; approximately 86% are singletons and the top ten take 2% to 2.5%. The chain joins TRBV12-3 or TRBV12-4 to TRBJ1-3, with unresolved D. The receptor comes from a woman aged 35 to 49 with acute COVID-19. Sequencing used PBMCs or T cells enriched from blood (not recorded which). CDR3 nucleotide sequence: TGTGCCAGCAGCCGACACTGGGGAAACACCATATATTTT. Its translation: CASSRHWGNTIYF.